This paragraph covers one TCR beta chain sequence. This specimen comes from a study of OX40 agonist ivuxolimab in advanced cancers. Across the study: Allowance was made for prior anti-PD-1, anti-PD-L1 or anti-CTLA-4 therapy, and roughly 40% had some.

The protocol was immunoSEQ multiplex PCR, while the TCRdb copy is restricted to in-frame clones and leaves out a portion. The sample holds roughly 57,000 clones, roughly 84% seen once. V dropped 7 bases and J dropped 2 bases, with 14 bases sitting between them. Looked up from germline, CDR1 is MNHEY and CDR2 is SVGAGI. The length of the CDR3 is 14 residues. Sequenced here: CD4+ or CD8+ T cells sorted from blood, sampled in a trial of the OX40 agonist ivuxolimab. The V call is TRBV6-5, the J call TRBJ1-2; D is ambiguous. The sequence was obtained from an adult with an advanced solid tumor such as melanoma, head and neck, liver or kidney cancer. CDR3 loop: CASKKTGMNYGYTF. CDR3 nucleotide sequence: TGTGCCAGCAAAAAAACCGGGATGAACTATGGCTACACCTTC.